This T cell receptor (beta chain) originates from a study of blood T cell repertoires in COVID-19. The germline V gene encodes CDR1 MDHEN and CDR2 SYDVKM. This CDR3 has 13 amino acids. V lost 7 bases to trimming and J lost 3 bases, with 13 bases between them. The repertoire was sequenced with immunoSEQ multiplex PCR; TCRdb's copy has only in-frame clones and lacks some. The sample carries about 140,000 clones, roughly four fifths recorded once. The V and J genes are TRBV28 and TRBJ2-7, with D possibly matching TRBD2 (5 bases). This TCR came from a woman older than 75 with acute or convalescent COVID-19. Source material: peripheral blood. CDR3 region: CASTLGGSYEQYF. In DNA form, the CDR3 reads TGTGCCAGCACCCTTGGTGGGAGCTACGAGCAGTACTTC.